Listed here is a single TCR beta chain. As originally analysed: Reference gene primer amplification gave estimated nucleated cell counts. TCRdb's copy holds only in-frame clones and misses some; the assay was immunoSEQ multiplex PCR. V, J and clone size derive from that table, while D and trimming were established from the DNA sequence. The sample contains about 200,000 clones, around 87% of which appear only once. Germline assignment: CDR1 SNHLY and CDR2 FYNNEI. The V segment lost 8 bases and the J segment 7 bases; nucleotides outside the gene matches: 5. The CDR3 totals 12 residues. These data come from a study of blood T cell repertoires in COVID-19. In the study overall: T cells, B-cell-depleted T cells, or PBMCs provided the cDNA or gDNA that served as material.

The sequence was collected from a man in his forties or fifties with acute or convalescent COVID-19. Sequenced sample: peripheral blood. V gene TRBV2 combines with J gene TRBJ2-1, with 7 bases aligning to TRBD1. Here the CDR3 reads CASDRVSNEQFF. CDR3 nucleotide sequence: TGTGCCAGCGACAGGGTGTCGAATGAGCAGTTCTTC.